The rows below give T cell receptor beta chains drawn from one sample of a study of cytomegalovirus exposure and HLA in healthy donors. Repertoires were generated with immunoSEQ multiplex PCR, while TCRdb's copy carries only in-frame clones and drops some. Of 100,000 to 150,000 clones in the sample, 60% to 85% were seen once. Sequencing was carried out using PBMCs. The receptors come from a man aged 45-65 years in good health and CMV-seropositive. Both conserved end residues are trimmed from each CDR3.

TRBV6-1	TRBJ1-1	ASSTDRGDTEAF
TRBV30	TRBJ2-1	AWVRGGGSYNEQF
TRBV5-1	TRBJ1-1	ASSLGAGTAF
TRBV9	TRBJ2-5	ASSLRGDRETQY
TRBV6-1	TRBJ1-5	ASTGGLNQPQH
TRBV18	TRBJ1-5	ASSGTGAPQPQH
TRBV6-1	TRBJ2-7	ASSERSGSNREQY
TRBV4-2	TRBJ1-1	ASSPPGRGNTEAF
TRBV6-6	TRBJ1-2	ASRNRDGYT
TRBV11-3	TRBJ1-2	ASRRRGLFYGYT
TRBV7-9	TRBJ1-1	ASRKTGETEAF
TRBV6-5	TRBJ1-1	ASRRQANTEAF
TRBV7-8	TRBJ1-3	ASSLFDLMPGTRSGNTIY
TRBV7-2	TRBJ1-1	ASSLVDRSTEAF
TRBV7-2	TRBJ1-5	ASSLQRNQPQH
TRBV28	TRBJ1-1	ASSFLSGQGDLDEAF
TRBV6-5	TRBJ1-1	ASSSGTLMNTEAF
TRBV19	TRBJ1-2	ASSQIKTGILSGYT
TRBV6-1	TRBJ1-2	ASTRDSFPRYT
TRBV9	TRBJ2-3	ASSVVSGLQY
TRBV5-4	TRBJ2-2	ASSFGLSYTGELF
TRBV2	TRBJ1-3	ASSGDSGNTIY
TRBV7-8	TRBJ1-1	ASSKEQGYRAEAF
TRBV18	TRBJ2-5	ASSPPAQRDRQETQY
TRBV30	TRBJ2-7	AWSPGGKYYEQY
TRBV5-5	TRBJ2-5	ASSIDSEQTQY
TRBV30	TRBJ1-1	AWTGGNTEAF
TRBV9	TRBJ1-1	ASSPLEGVVTEAF
TRBV28	TRBJ1-2	ASRDRDRGRVYGYT
TRBV2	TRBJ2-5	ASDTQGQPQETQY
TRBV27	TRBJ1-5	ASSLTPTLLRPQH
TRBV2	TRBJ1-4	ASSEQGVGEKLF
TRBV30	TRBJ1-5	AWDSPPTPQH
TRBV5-4	TRBJ2-7	ASSLGQGGGEQY
TRBV7-2	TRBJ2-1	ASTLGGMGTSGYNEQF
TRBV6-6	TRBJ1-2	ASSPGGGYT
TRBV5-6	TRBJ2-1	ASSLVGPLYNEQF
TRBV5-4	TRBJ1-2	ASSRDGKYGYT
TRBV6-5	TRBJ2-1	ASSFISGTGDNEQF
TRBV5-1	TRBJ2-7	ASSLERFRDRGGYEQY
TRBV6-4	TRBJ2-3	ASSDSIAGYTDTQY
TRBV5-4	TRBJ2-7	ASSLVGQAHEQY
TRBV30	TRBJ1-1	ACQTGAQNTEAF
TRBV6-5	TRBJ1-5	ASRHRVVDQPQH
TRBV18	TRBJ2-7	ASSPMAGGDEQY
TRBV7-6	TRBJ2-3	ASSLQGASTDTQY
TRBV11-2	TRBJ2-7	ASSMDRGREQY
TRBV6-6	TRBJ2-5	ASSAGDQETQY
TRBV7-8	TRBJ2-7	ASTAGGEQY
TRBV2	TRBJ1-4	ASSPGRLGEKLV
TRBV18	TRBJ1-3	ASSPSFSGNTIY
TRBV29-1	TRBJ2-7	SVGDRAYEQY
TRBV2	TRBJ2-1	ASSAPGQGYNEQF